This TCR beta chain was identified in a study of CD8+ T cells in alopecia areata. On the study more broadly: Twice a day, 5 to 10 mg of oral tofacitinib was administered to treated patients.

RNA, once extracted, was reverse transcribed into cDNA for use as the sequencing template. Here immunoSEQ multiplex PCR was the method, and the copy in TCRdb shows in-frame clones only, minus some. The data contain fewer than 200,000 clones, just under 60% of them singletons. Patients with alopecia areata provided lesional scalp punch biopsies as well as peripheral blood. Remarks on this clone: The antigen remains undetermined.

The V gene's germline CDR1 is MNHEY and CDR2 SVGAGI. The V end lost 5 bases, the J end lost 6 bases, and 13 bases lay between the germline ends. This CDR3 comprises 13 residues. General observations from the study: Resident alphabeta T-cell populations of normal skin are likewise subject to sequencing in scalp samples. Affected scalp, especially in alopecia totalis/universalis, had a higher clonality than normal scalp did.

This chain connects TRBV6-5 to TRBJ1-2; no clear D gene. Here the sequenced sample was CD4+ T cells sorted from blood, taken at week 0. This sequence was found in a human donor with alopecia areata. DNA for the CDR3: TGTGCCAGCAGTAACGGTATTGGGGATGGCTACACCTTC. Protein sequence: CASSNGIGDGYTF.